The sequence of this T cell receptor beta chain was determined in a study of cytomegalovirus exposure and HLA in healthy donors. Trimming stripped 4 bases from V and 1 base from J, with 16 bases between. Germline CDR1 and CDR2: SNHLY and FYNNEI. The CDR3 runs to 16 residues. The PCR ran on 60 Vbeta and 13 Jbeta primers. Some clones are missing from TCRdb's copy, which holds only in-frame ones; the method was immunoSEQ multiplex PCR. The table has fewer than 110,000 clones, about 80% seen once. This sequence was found in a man in his thirties or forties in good health and CMV-seronegative. The chain couples TRBV2 to TRBJ2-5; maybe TRBD2 (5 bases). Sequencing input: PBMCs. The CDR3 region has the DNA TGTGCCAGCAGTGGGGGAGAGGCGATGCTCCAAGAGACCCAGTACTTC. Translating gives CASSGGEAMLQETQYF.